The rows below give T cell receptor beta chains drawn from one sample of a study of T cells after yellow fever vaccination. TCRdb used MiXCR to reprocess the 5' RACE reads, holding one entry per CDR3 protein. The table records some 150,000 distinct CDR3 sequences, 5% to 8% of them present only once. The sequencing used CD4+ T cells sorted from PBMCs, collected 10 days after the yellow fever booster vaccination. Receptor source: a man younger than 40 who received the YFV17D yellow fever vaccine. CDR3s include the opening cysteine and the closing phenylalanine or tryptophan. Each record gives: J gene, V gene, D gene, clone size, CDR3 protein, CDR3 DNA. A D gene is named only where the DNA matches it firmly. Clone size appears in some rows only: once, few, many, or a class for an expanded clone.

TRBJ2-1 TRBV3-1 NA many CASSRTSYNEQFF TGTGCCAGCAGCCGGACTTCCTACAATGAGCAGTTCTTC
TRBJ2-1 TRBV11-2 TRBD2 many CASSLARASGSWYEQFF TGTGCCAGCAGCTTAGCTCGGGCTAGCGGGAGTTGGTATGAGCAGTTCTTC
TRBJ2-3 TRBV4-2 TRBD2 NA CASSQILAGVADTQYF TGTGCCAGCAGCCAGATACTAGCGGGAGTGGCGGATACGCAGTATTTT
TRBJ1-1 TRBV20-1 NA many CSASRGDLNTEAFF TGCAGTGCTAGCCGCGGGGATCTGAACACTGAAGCTTTCTTT
TRBJ2-3 TRBV6-6 NA many CASSWRPSRGDTQYF TGTGCCAGCAGTTGGCGGCCGAGCCGAGGAGATACGCAGTATTTT
TRBJ2-1 TRBV6-2/TRBV6-3 TRBD2 many CIAGGWDNEQFF TGTATAGCGGGAGGATGGGACAATGAGCAGTTCTTC
TRBJ1-5 TRBV6-5 TRBD1 many CASSYSRDSWNQPQHF TGTGCCAGCAGTTACTCAAGGGACAGTTGGAATCAGCCCCAGCATTTT
TRBJ2-7 TRBV6-5 NA many CASSFSPGYEQYF TGTGCCAGCAGTTTCTCCCCAGGCTACGAGCAGTACTTC
TRBJ2-7 TRBV19 TRBD2 NA CASSITSGSYEQYF TGTGCCAGTAGTATTACTAGCGGGAGCTACGAGCAGTACTTC
TRBJ2-7 TRBV4-3 TRBD2 many CASSQEPTSGSHEQYF TGCGCCAGCAGCCAAGAACCGACTAGCGGGAGCCACGAGCAGTACTTC
TRBJ2-1 TRBV15 NA many CATSRDLTGMQFF TGTGCCACCAGCAGAGATCTTACAGGAATGCAGTTCTTC
TRBJ2-2 TRBV6-1 TRBD2 many CASRLAGVHTGELFF TGTGCCAGCAGACTAGCGGGAGTTCACACCGGGGAGCTGTTTTTT
TRBJ2-7 TRBV2 NA many CASSEPPTTYEQYF TGTGCCAGCAGTGAACCCCCAACAACCTACGAGCAGTACTTC
TRBJ1-3 TRBV7-2 NA many CASSLVAGTSGNTIYF TGTGCCAGCAGCTTAGTGGCCGGGACATCAGGAAACACCATATATTTT
TRBJ1-6 TRBV7-9 TRBD1 many CASSLAGTGLINSPLHF TGTGCCAGCAGCTTAGCCGGGACAGGGCTTATTAATTCACCCCTCCACTTT
TRBJ2-7 TRBV19 TRBD2 NA CASSTQPGLGTYEQYF TGTGCCAGTAGCACACAACCGGGACTAGGAACCTACGAGCAGTACTTC
TRBJ2-5 TRBV2 NA NA CASSGIGETQYF TGTGCCAGCTCCGGCATAGGAGAGACCCAGTACTTC
TRBJ2-5 TRBV7-9 TRBD1 many CASSLATGWETQYF TGTGCCAGCAGCTTAGCGACAGGGTGGGAGACCCAGTACTTC
TRBJ1-3 TRBV9 NA many CASSGTARNTIYF TGTGCCAGCAGCGGGACAGCCAGAAACACCATATATTTT
TRBJ2-3 TRBV5-1 TRBD1 many CASSGTGGYTQYF TGCGCCAGCAGCGGTACAGGGGGCTATACGCAGTATTTT
TRBJ2-3 TRBV7-2 TRBD2 many CASSLSGTSTDTQYF TGTGCCAGCAGCTTAAGCGGGACTAGCACAGATACGCAGTATTTT
TRBJ2-7 TRBV7-9 TRBD2 many CASSLVGGRSYEQYF TGTGCCAGCAGCTTAGTTGGCGGGAGGTCCTACGAGCAGTACTTC
TRBJ1-1 TRBV25-1 NA few CASSSEKNTEAFF TGTGCCAGCAGTAGCGAGAAGAACACTGAAGCTTTCTTT
TRBJ2-4 TRBV12-3/TRBV12-4 NA many CASDPGEGYF TGTGCCAGCGACCCCGGCGAGGGGTACTTC
TRBJ2-3 TRBV29-1 TRBD2 many CSVAAIAGGTDTQYF TGCAGCGTGGCAGCTATAGCGGGCGGCACAGATACGCAGTATTTT
TRBJ1-6 TRBV20-1 NA NA CSASTGFYNSPLHF TGCAGTGCTAGTACGGGCTTCTATAATTCACCCCTCCACTTT
TRBJ2-1 TRBV28 NA many CASSYSFSTRVREQFF TGTGCCAGCAGTTATTCCTTTTCGACCCGGGTCAGAGAGCAGTTCTTC
TRBJ2-6 TRBV19 NA many CASSISTTGANVLTF TGTGCCAGTAGTATATCAACTACCGGGGCCAACGTCCTGACTTTC
TRBJ2-6 TRBV30 TRBD2 NA CAWNGLAGGLNSGANVLTF TGTGCCTGGAACGGACTAGCGGGAGGATTGAACTCTGGGGCCAACGTCCTGACTTTC
TRBJ2-7 TRBV4-2 TRBD1 many CASSLPGQGVYEQYF TGTGCCAGCAGCCTACCGGGACAGGGGGTCTACGAGCAGTACTTC
TRBJ2-2 TRBV20-1 TRBD2 NA CSARGFRLAGTGELFF TGCAGTGCTAGAGGTTTCAGACTAGCGGGGACCGGGGAGCTGTTTTTT
TRBJ2-3 TRBV14 NA many CASSYQQGRTDTQYF TGTGCCAGCAGCTATCAACAGGGGAGGACAGATACGCAGTATTTT
TRBJ2-3 TRBV12-3/TRBV12-4 NA many CASRTRDLGDTQYF TGTGCCAGCAGGACCCGGGACCTCGGAGATACGCAGTATTTT
TRBJ2-7 TRBV20-1 TRBD1 many CSAGGTGDYEQYF TGCAGTGCCGGCGGGACAGGTGACTACGAGCAGTACTTC
TRBJ2-5 TRBV3-1 NA few CASSQVGVETQYF TGTGCCAGCAGCCAAGTTGGGGTAGAGACCCAGTACTTC
TRBJ2-7 TRBV29-1 TRBD1 many CSVRGQGSSYEQYF TGCAGCGTTCGAGGACAGGGTAGCTCCTACGAGCAGTACTTC
TRBJ2-5 TRBV20-1 TRBD2 many CSASSGAAGEETQYF TGCAGTGCTAGCTCGGGGGCAGCGGGGGAAGAGACCCAGTACTTC
TRBJ2-3 TRBV4-3 TRBD2 many CASSRQTSGRTDTQYF TGCGCCAGCAGCCGGCAGACTAGCGGGAGAACAGATACGCAGTATTTT
TRBJ2-7 TRBV19 TRBD2 few CASSILPVPSGPREQYF TGTGCCAGTAGTATACTTCCGGTTCCTAGCGGCCCGAGGGAGCAGTACTTC
TRBJ2-6 TRBV24-1 TRBD1 many CATVGQGALSGASVLTF TGTGCCACCGTGGGACAGGGGGCCCTCTCTGGGGCCAGCGTCCTGACTTTC
TRBJ2-1 TRBV7-2 TRBD2 NA CASSRLAGGTYNEQFF TGTGCCAGCAGTAGACTAGCGGGAGGAACCTACAATGAGCAGTTCTTC
TRBJ2-5 TRBV18 NA NA CASSPPNRVQVETQYF TGTGCCAGCTCACCGCCAAACAGGGTGCAAGTCGAGACCCAGTACTTC
TRBJ2-5 TRBV12-3/TRBV12-4 TRBD2 many CASSNSGRGETQYF TGTGCCAGCAGTAACAGCGGGAGAGGAGAGACCCAGTACTTC
TRBJ1-1 TRBV5-1 NA many CASTNVDGRTEAFF TGCGCCAGCACCAATGTGGACGGTAGGACTGAAGCTTTCTTT
TRBJ2-2 TRBV5-1 TRBD2 NA CASSLSGTSTGELFF TGCGCCAGCAGCTTGAGCGGGACGAGCACCGGGGAGCTGTTTTTT
TRBJ1-1 TRBV12-3/TRBV12-4 NA few CASSYTYVLNTEAFF TGTGCCAGCAGTTATACATATGTATTGAACACTGAAGCTTTCTTT
TRBJ2-3 TRBV11-2 TRBD2 many CASSLWPGTSGNTDTQYF TGTGCCAGCAGCTTATGGCCCGGGACTAGCGGAAACACAGATACGCAGTATTTT
TRBJ1-2 TRBV11-2 NA few CASSLLRANYGYTF TGTGCCAGCAGCCTCCTCCGGGCCAACTATGGCTACACCTTC
TRBJ2-3 TRBV6-2/TRBV6-3 NA many CASSYIIGKPTDTQYF TGTGCCAGCAGTTATATAATCGGGAAGCCCACAGATACGCAGTATTTT
TRBJ2-5 TRBV18 TRBD1 few CASSPRQGAYQETQYF TGTGCCAGCTCACCACGGCAGGGGGCCTACCAAGAGACCCAGTACTTC
TRBJ2-1 TRBV12-3/TRBV12-4 TRBD1 many CASSPGTGRYNEQFF TGTGCCAGCAGTCCGGGGACAGGGCGTTACAATGAGCAGTTCTTC
TRBJ1-2 TRBV12-5 NA NA CASGAQRNYGYTF TGTGCTAGTGGTGCCCAACGGAACTATGGCTACACCTTC
TRBJ2-2 TRBV19 NA many CASSILGQPTGELFF TGTGCCAGTAGTATTTTAGGGCAGCCGACCGGGGAGCTGTTTTTT
TRBJ2-3 TRBV7-2 NA many CASSFATDTQYF TGTGCCAGCAGCTTTGCGACAGATACGCAGTATTTT
TRBJ2-5 TRBV5-1 NA few CASSLEGLGQAAQYF TGCGCCAGCAGCTTGGAGGGACTGGGACAAGCGGCCCAGTACTTC
TRBJ2-2 TRBV5-1 NA many CASSLQTRPTGELFF TGCGCCAGCAGCTTGCAGACTAGACCTACCGGGGAGCTGTTTTTT